These 11 T cell receptor beta chains were sequenced from one sample in a study of T cells after yellow fever vaccination. TCRdb re-derived calls from the 5' RACE reads in MiXCR, one entry per CDR3 protein. This sample has about 46,000 distinct CDR3 sequences, with 5% to 8% found just once. Sequences were derived from PBMCs, either bulk or a sorted T-cell subset (CD4+, CD8+, memory, or dextramer-sorted; not recorded which), sampled 45 days after the yellow fever booster vaccination. These TCRs come from a man aged 25-45 years who received the YFV17D yellow fever vaccine.

This clonotype was detected many times. For the CDR3, the DNA is TGTGCCAGCAGCGGTACAGGCTCTGGGGCCAACGTCCTGACTTTC. Its translation is CASSGTGSGANVLTF. V usage is TRBV28 and J usage is TRBJ2-6; tentatively, D is TRBD1 (5 bases). Germline V gene lookup returns CDR1 MDHEN and CDR2 SYDVKM. This CDR3 spans 15 amino acids. V gave up 6 bases and J gave up 0 bases, with 9 bases separating them.

V is TRBV19 and J is TRBJ2-7, with D possibly being TRBD1 (5 bases). This CDR3 comprises 14 residues. The germline gives CDR1 LNHDA, CDR2 SQIVND (reference sequence). Trimming removed 3 bases at V and 7 bases at J, with 16 bases between. The CDR3 sequence is CASSILGLTREQYF. CDR3 DNA sequence: TGTGCCAGTAGTATCTTGGGGCTTACGAGGGAGCAGTACTTC.

This chain connects TRBV18 to TRBJ2-5, with D possibly TRBD1 on 6 matching bases. Trimming left V 3 bases short and J 7 bases short, with 9 bases between. Germline CDR1 reads KGHSH; CDR2 reads LQKENI. The CDR3 spans 12 residues. CDR3 sequence reads: CASSPVQGTQYF. DNA of the CDR3: TGTGCCAGCTCACCGGTACAGGGGACCCAGTACTTC.

Remarks on this clonotype: A read error is possible here, since a much larger clone lies one base away. V gene TRBV20-1 combines with J gene TRBJ2-1; the D is unclear. Germline V gene data show CDR1 as DFQATT and CDR2 as SNEGSKA (reference sequence). Trimming pared 5 bases from V and 0 bases from J, leaving 17 bases between. The CDR3 spans 16 residues. The CDR3 bases are TGCAGTGCTTCCCCTCCGTCGGAGAGCTCCTACAATGAGCAGTTCTTC. Translation gives CSASPPSESSYNEQFF.

The V call is TRBV9, the J call TRBJ2-3; 7 nucleotides match TRBD2. The CDR3 consists of 14 residues. V dropped 4 bases and J dropped 7; count of bases not matched to a gene: 9. CDR1 and CDR2 from the germline V gene are SGDLS and YYNGEE. The CDR3 region is CASSPGTTGYTQYF. In nucleotides, the CDR3 is TGTGCCAGCAGCCCAGGGACTACCGGGTATACGCAGTATTTT.

This clonotype has at least ten counts. The chain links TRBV20-1 to TRBJ2-1; a possible D gene is TRBD2 (7 bases). CDR3 length: 16 amino acids. Per germline, CDR1 DFQATT and CDR2 SNEGSKA (reference sequence). The V end lost 4 bases, the J end lost 9 bases, and 25 bases lay between the germline ends. The CDR3 nucleotides read TGCAGTGCTATACTCCCTGAGGGGGGGGATTCGGGTGAGCAGTTCTTC. It specifies CSAILPEGGDSGEQFF.

The chain employs TRBV7-3 and TRBJ2-5, with TRBD1 matching 10 bases. The CDR3 sequence is 12 residues long. Germline CDR1 reads SGHTA; CDR2 reads FQGTGA. Trimming at V came to 2 bases and at J to 10 bases, leaving 1 base not matched to a gene. The CDR3 sequence is CASSLGTGDQYF. The CDR3, as DNA: TGTGCCAGCAGCTTAGGGACAGGGGACCAGTACTTC.

The sample holds many counts of this clonotype. The chain employs TRBV29-1 and TRBJ2-1; 8 bases match TRBD1. Germline assignment: CDR1 SQVTM and CDR2 ANQGSEA. The CDR3 runs 14 residues. CDR3 coding DNA: TGCACCGTCAGGGGGCGGTCCTCCTACAATGAGCAGTTCTTC. Encoded protein: CTVRGRSSYNEQFF.

This clonotype was seen ten or more times. The gene calls are TRBV6-6 and TRBJ1-2, with D uncertain. The CDR3 has 13 amino acids. CDR1 and CDR2 from the germline V gene are MNHNY and SVGAGI (reference sequence). Trimming left V 2 bases short and J 3 bases short, with 7 bases between. DNA for the CDR3: TGTGCCAGCAGTTACAGTTTGGACTATGGCTACACCTTC. This gives the protein CASSYSLDYGYTF.

The rearrangement joins TRBV10-3 to TRBJ2-7; D may match TRBD1 or TRBD2 (5 bases each). The germline CDR1 and CDR2 sequences are ENHRY and SYGVKD. The CDR3 is made up of 13 amino acids. V gave up 10 bases and J gave up 6 bases, with 19 bases separating them. The CDR3 DNA is TGTGCCACCCGGGGCGGAGTCGTCCCCGAGCAGTACTTC. It encodes CATRGGVVPEQYF.

The chain joins TRBV2 to TRBJ2-1; 7 bases map to TRBD1. Per germline, CDR1 SNHLY and CDR2 FYNNEI. The CDR3 sequence is 13 residues long. Germline trimming cut 10 bases from V and 10 bases from J; bases unmatched to any gene: 13. CDR3 sequence: CAMSEQQGQEQFF. CDR3 bases: TGTGCCATGAGTGAACAACAGGGGCAGGAGCAGTTCTTC.